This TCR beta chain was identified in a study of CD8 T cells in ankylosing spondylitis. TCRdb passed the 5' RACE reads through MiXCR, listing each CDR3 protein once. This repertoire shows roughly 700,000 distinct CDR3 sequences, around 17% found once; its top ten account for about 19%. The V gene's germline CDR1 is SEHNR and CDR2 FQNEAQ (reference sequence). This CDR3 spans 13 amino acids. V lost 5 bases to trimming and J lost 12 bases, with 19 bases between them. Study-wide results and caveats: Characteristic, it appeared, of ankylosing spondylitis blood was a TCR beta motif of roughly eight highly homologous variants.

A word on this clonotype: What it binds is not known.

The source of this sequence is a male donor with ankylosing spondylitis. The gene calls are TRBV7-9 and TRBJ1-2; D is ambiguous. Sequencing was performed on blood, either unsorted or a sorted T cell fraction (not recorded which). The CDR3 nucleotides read TGTGCCAGCAGCCCCTCGGAGAGTCCTGGGAACACCTTC. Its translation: CASSPSESPGNTF. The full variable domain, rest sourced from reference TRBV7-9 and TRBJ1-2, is DTGVSQNPRHKITKRGQNVTFRCDPISEHNRLYWYRQTLGQGPEFLTYFQNEAQLEKSRLLSDRFSAERPKGSFSTLEIQRTEQGDSAMYLCASSPSESPGNTFGSGTRLTVV.